The following is a T cell receptor beta chain sequence with its context. The junction departs from the called germline gene at one end, perhaps through a read error. This sample is part of a study of blood T cell repertoires in COVID-19. This CDR3 region has 15 residues. Germline loops: CDR1 SSHAT, CDR2 FNYEAQ (reference sequence). As originally analysed: Estimated nucleated cell counts came from reference gene primer amplification. Data came from immunoSEQ multiplex PCR; TCRdb stores just in-frame clones and leaves some out. V and J calls and clone size are copied from that table; D and trimming were computed from the DNA. The sample records hundreds of thousands of clones, around 87% being singletons.

Specimen: peripheral blood. This rearrangement joins TRBV7-7 to TRBJ2-7, with a weak D call TRBD2 (6 bases). This sequence originates from a woman between 40 and 50 years old who had recovered from COVID-19. The CDR3 sequence: CASSLARGPGYEQYF. The CDR3 DNA reads as TGTGCTAGCAGCTTAGCGCGGGGCCCCGGCTACGAGCAGTACTTC.